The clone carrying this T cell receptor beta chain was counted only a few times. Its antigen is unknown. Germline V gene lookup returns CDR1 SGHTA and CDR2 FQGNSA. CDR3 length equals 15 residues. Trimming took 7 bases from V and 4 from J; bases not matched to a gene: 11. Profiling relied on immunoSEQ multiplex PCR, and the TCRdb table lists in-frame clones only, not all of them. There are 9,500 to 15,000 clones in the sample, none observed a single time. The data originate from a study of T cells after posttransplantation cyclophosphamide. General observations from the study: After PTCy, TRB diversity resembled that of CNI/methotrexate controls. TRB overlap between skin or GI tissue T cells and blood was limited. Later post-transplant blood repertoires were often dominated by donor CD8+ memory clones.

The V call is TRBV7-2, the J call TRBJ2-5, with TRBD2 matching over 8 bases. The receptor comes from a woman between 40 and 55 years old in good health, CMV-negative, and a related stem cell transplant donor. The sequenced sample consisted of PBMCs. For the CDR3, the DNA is TGTGCCAGCACTTCACTAGCGGAGAAGGGAGAGACCCAGTACTTC. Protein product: CASTSLAEKGETQYF.